The entry below describes one T cell receptor beta chain. This clonotype was picked up a small number of times. It has no known antigen specificity. Base-call qualities are not available, and no considerably larger clone is one nucleotide away. Exclusion was applied to patients with uncontrolled infections, other autoimmune diseases, pregnancy or lactation. Diagnoses were based on clinical symptoms, serum thyroxine and TRAb, thyroid ultrasound and orbital computed tomography. Total RNA was extracted with Trizol reagent, and quality was checked on an Agilent 2100 Bioanalyzer. This specimen comes from a study of T cells in Graves' hyperthyroidism and ophthalmopathy (dated by TCRdb to between 2018 and 2021). Turning to the overall study: A discovery cohort of approximately 97 patients, 43 with Graves' ophthalmopathy and roughly 59 with stable Graves' hyperthyroidism, was used to find distinguishing TCR V-J signatures. After blood sampling, hyperthyroidism patients were treated with methimazole at a starting dose of 30 mg daily, and ophthalmopathy patients were treated with high-dose intravenous methylprednisolone. For training and testing, the 100 or so patients in the discovery cohort were randomly divided in a 7:3 ratio. In addition, the study compared T-cell repertoires in thyroid tissue and in blood from 6 or 7 Graves' hyperthyroidism patients. Prospective prediction of ophthalmopathy was tested in an independent validation cohort of some 20 hyperthyroidism patients and roughly 16 patients who later progressed to ophthalmopathy. The paper describes TCR Vbeta CDR3 sequencing of around 140 peripheral blood samples, made up of 40 to 45 ophthalmopathy patients, 70 to 80 hyperthyroidism patients and 17 progressor patients. The investigation overall reported the following: Ophthalmopathy was separated from stable hyperthyroidism by a 13 V-J signature model, with roughly 88% sensitivity and 81% to 83% specificity obtained in cross-validation and 80%/75% obtained in testing. Sample size was not statistically predetermined, and blinding of investigators to group allocation was not performed. In validation, progression to ophthalmopathy was predicted by the model with around 70% sensitivity and around 75% specificity, a median of 6.5 months before onset. Blood samples also contained most of the expanded thyroid clonotypes (frequency above 0.001), which suggests that blood repertoires may reflect thyroid immune responses.

TCR beta CDR3 regions were amplified from RNA transcripts. The TCR CDR3 was subjected to a first round of RT-PCR using the HTBI primer set and the Qiagen OneStep RT-PCR kit. A second multiplex PCR round built the libraries, followed by size selection and purification. Sequencing of the libraries was done on an Illumina HiSeq2000 using paired-end 100 bp reads. In the source study's methods: SOAPnuke was used to process the raw data, removing reads that contained adapters or uncalled bases, had a mean Phred below 15, or lacked an exact match to the constant primer or identifier. High-quality paired reads were merged with COPE v1.2.5, and unique nucleotide sequences were defined as clonotypes. MiTCR v1.1 was used to align the clonotypes against IMGT TRBV, TRBD and TRBJ reference segments. Only V-J combinations with frequency above 0.0001, covering about 99% of repertoires, were analysed. A TCS score was defined as the ratio of F50 (clonal expansion) to E x V (chaos), with BLOSUM62-based TCRdist applied between CDR3 peptides within each V-J. Welch's t-statistics and random forest reduced 500 to 550 V-J features to 10 to 15, which were used in a naive Bayes classifier (R e1071). Thyroid-blood repertoire similarity was quantified with the Morisita-Horn index. The raw public reads went through TCRdb reprocessing: fastp at Q25, MiXCR clone calling, in-frame beta chains kept. Every entry covers one CDR3 protein and lists the most common genes and DNA from its rows. None of the V and J calls come from the authors' own analysis; TCRdb made them. This sample lists 480,000 or so distinct CDR3 sequences; about 45% were detected once. In total, the top ten clones hold roughly 45% of the sample.

Sequences were obtained from peripheral blood or thyroid tissue (not recorded which). The TCR comes from an adult woman with Graves' disease, either hyperthyroidism or ophthalmopathy (not recorded which).

CDR3 loop: CAISDWGADTEAFF. The nucleotides are TGTGCCATCAGTGATTGGGGCGCGGACACTGAAGCTTTCTTT. The chain is assembled from TRBV10-3 and TRBJ1-1, with a tentative D gene TRBD1 over 5 matching bases. Its CDR3 holds 14 amino acids, cysteine through phenylalanine. The retained sequence is limited to the CDR3, 42 bases, with the frame set at the first base. Sequences ENHRY (CDR1) and SYGVKD (CDR2) are obtained from the germline V gene. V sheds 3 bases and J sheds 3 bases, leaving 11 bases between their ends.